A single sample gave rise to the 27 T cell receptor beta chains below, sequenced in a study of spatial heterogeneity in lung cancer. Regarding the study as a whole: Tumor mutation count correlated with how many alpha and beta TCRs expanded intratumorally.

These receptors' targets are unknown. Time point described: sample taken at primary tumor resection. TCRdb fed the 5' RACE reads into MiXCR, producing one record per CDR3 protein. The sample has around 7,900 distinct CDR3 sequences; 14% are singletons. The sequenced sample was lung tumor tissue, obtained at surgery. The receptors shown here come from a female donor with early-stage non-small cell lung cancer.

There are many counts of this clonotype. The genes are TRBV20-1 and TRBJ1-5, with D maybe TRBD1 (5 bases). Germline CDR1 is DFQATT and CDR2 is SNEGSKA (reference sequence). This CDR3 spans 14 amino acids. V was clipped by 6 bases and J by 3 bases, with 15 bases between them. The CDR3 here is CSATTGQLNQPQHF. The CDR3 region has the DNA TGCAGTGCCACGACGGGGCAGCTCAATCAGCCCCAGCATTTT.

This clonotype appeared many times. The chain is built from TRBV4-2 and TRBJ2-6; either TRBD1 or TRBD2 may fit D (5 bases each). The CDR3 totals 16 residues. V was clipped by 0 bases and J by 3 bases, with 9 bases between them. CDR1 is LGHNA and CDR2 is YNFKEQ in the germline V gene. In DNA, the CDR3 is TGTGCCAGCAGCCAAGATTGGGACGGTGGGGCCAACGTCCTGACTTTC. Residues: CASSQDWDGGANVLTF.

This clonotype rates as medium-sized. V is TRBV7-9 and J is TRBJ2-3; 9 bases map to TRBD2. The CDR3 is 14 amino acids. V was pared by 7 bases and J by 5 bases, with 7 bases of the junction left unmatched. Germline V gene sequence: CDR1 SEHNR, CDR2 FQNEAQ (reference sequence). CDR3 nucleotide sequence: TGTGCCAGCACCCCGCGGGGGGGCGGAGATACGCAGTATTTT. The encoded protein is CASTPRGGGDTQYF.

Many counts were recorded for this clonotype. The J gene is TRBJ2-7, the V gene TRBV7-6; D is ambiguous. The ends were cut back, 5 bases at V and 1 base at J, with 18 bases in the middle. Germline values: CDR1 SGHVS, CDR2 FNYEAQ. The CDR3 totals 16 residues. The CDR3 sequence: CASSQRAYPASYEQYF. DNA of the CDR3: TGTGCCAGCAGCCAAAGGGCCTATCCGGCTTCCTACGAGCAGTACTTC.

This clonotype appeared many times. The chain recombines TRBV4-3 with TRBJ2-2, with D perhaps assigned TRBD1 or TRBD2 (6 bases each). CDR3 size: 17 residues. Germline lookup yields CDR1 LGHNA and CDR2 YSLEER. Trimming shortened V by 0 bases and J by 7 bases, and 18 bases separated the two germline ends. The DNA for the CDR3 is TGCGCCAGCAGCCAAGATCAGGAGAGGGGGGCCCTCGGGGAGCTGTTTTTT. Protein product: CASSQDQERGALGELFF.

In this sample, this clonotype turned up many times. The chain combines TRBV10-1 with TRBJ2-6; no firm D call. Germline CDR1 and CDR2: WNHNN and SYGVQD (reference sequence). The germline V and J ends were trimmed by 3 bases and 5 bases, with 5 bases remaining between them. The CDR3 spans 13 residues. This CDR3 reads CASSDGWANVLTF. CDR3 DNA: TGCGCCAGCAGTGATGGGTGGGCCAACGTCCTGACTTTC.

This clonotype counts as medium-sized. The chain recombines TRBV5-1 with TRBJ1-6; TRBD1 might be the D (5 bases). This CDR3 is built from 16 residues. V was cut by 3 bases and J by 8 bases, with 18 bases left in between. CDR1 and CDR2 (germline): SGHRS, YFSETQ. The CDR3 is CASSSSSGTVYSPLHF. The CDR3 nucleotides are TGCGCCAGCAGCTCCTCGTCCGGGACGGTGTATTCACCCCTCCACTTT.

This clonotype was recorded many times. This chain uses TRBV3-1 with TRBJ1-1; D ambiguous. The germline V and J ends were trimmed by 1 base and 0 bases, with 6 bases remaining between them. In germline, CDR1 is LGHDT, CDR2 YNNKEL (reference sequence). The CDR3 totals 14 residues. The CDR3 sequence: CASSQARVNTEAFF. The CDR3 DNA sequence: TGTGCCAGCAGCCAAGCGAGGGTGAACACTGAAGCTTTCTTT.

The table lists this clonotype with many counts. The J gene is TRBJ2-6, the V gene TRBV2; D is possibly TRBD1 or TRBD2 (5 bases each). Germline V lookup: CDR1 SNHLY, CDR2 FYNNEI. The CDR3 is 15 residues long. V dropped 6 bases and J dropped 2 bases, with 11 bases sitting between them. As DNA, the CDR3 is TGTGCCAGCAGACCCGGGACGGCTGGGGCCAACGTCCTGACTTTC. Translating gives CASRPGTAGANVLTF.

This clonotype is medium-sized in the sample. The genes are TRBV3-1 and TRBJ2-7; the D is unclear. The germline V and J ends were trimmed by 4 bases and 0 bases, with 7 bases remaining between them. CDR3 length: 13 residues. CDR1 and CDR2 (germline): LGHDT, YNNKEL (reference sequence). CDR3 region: CASSRGFSYEQYF. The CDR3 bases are TGTGCCAGCAGCCGGGGATTCTCCTACGAGCAGTACTTC.

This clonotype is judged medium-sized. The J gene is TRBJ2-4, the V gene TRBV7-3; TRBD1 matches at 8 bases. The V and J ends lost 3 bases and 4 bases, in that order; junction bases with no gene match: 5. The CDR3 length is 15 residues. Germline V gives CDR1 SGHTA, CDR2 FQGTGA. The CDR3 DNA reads TGTGCCAGCAGCTTTGGCGGGACAGGAAAAAACATTCAGTACTTC. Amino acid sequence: CASSFGGTGKNIQYF.

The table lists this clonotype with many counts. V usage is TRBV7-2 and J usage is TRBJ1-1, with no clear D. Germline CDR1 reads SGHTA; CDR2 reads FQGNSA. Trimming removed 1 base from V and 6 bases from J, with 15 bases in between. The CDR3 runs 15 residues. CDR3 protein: CASSLDPGPGAEAFF. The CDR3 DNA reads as TGTGCCAGCAGCTTAGATCCTGGACCAGGCGCTGAAGCTTTCTTT.

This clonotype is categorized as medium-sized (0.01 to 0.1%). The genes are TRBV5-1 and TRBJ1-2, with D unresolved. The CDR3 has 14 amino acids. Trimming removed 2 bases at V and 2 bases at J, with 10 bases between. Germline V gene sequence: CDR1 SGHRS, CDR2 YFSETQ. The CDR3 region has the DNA TGCGCCAGCAGCTTATCCACGAAGAACTATGGCTACACCTTC. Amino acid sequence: CASSLSTKNYGYTF.

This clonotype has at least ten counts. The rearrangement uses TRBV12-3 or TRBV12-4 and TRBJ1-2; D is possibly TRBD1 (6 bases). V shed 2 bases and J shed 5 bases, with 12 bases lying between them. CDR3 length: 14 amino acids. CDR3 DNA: TGTGCCAGCAGTTTAATTCCCGGGACATATGGCTACACCTTC. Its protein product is CASSLIPGTYGYTF.

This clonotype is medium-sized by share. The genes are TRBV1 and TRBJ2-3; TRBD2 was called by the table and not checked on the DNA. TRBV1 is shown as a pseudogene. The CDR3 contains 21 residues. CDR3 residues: CTSSQEREPWGLAGIDSLQYF. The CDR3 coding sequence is TGCACCAGCAGCCAAGAGAGGGAGCCCTGGGGACTAGCGGGAATAGATAGTTTGCAGTATTTT.

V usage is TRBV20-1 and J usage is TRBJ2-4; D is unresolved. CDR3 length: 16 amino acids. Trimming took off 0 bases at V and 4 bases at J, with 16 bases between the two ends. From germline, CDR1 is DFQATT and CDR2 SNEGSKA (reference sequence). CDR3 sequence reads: CSARDLVTTLKNIQYF. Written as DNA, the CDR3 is TGCAGTGCTAGAGATCTCGTCACTACACTAAAAAACATTCAGTACTTC.

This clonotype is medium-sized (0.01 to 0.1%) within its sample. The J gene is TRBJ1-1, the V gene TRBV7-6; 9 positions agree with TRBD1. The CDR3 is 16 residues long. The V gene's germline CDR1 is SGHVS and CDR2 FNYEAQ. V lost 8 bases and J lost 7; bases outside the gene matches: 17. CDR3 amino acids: CASEVEDRGNFFEAFF. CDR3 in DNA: TGTGCCAGCGAAGTCGAGGACAGGGGAAATTTTTTTGAAGCTTTCTTT.

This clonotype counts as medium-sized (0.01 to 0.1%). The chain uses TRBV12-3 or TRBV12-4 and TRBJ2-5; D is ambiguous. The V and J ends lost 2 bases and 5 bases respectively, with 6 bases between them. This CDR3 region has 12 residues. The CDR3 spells CASSLSPETQYF. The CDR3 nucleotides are TGTGCCAGCAGTTTAAGCCCCGAGACCCAGTACTTC.

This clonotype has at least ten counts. CDR3 loop: CAAGGLHYGYTF. CDR3 sequence (DNA): TGTGCCGCGGGAGGGCTCCACTATGGCTACACCTTC. This chain links TRBV30 with TRBJ1-2; no reliable D call. The CDR3 runs to 12 residues. Per the germline V gene, CDR1 is GTSNPN and CDR2 is SVGIG (reference sequence). With 8 bases removed from V and 3 bases from J, the gap between germline ends came to 13 bases.

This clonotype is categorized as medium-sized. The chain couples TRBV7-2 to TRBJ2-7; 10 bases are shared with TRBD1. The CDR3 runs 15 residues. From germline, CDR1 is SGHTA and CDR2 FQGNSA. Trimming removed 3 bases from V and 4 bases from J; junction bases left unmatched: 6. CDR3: CASSFPGQGTYEQYF. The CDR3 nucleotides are TGTGCCAGCAGCTTCCCGGGACAGGGGACATACGAGCAGTACTTC.

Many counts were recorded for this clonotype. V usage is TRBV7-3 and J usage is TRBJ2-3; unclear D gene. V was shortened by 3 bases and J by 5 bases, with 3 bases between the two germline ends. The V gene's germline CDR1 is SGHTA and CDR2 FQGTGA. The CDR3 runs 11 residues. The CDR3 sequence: CASSFGDTQYF. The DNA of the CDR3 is TGTGCCAGCAGCTTCGGAGATACGCAGTATTTT.

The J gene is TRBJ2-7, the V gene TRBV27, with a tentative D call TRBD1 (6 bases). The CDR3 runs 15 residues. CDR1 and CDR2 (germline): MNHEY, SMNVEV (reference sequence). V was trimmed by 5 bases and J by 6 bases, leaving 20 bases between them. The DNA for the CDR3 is TGTGCCAGCAGTGCGATCCAGGACAGTCGAGGCGAGCAGTACTTC. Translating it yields CASSAIQDSRGEQYF.

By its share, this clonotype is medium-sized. The CDR3 nucleotides are TGTGCCACAGCCCCCGGACTAAAAAGAGAGACCCAGTACTTC. Its translation: CATAPGLKRETQYF. The rearrangement joins TRBV13 to TRBJ2-5, with D tentatively TRBD2 (6 bases). The CDR3 covers 14 residues. V gave up 10 bases and J gave up 4 bases, with 19 bases separating them. The V gene's germline CDR1 is PRHDT and CDR2 FYEKMQ (reference sequence).

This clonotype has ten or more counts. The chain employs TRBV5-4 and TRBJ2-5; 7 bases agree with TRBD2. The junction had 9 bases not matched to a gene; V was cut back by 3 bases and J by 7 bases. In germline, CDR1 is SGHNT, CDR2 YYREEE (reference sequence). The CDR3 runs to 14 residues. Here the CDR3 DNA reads TGTGCCAGCAGCTCAGCTCAGCGGGGCGGGACCCAGTACTTC. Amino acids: CASSSAQRGGTQYF.

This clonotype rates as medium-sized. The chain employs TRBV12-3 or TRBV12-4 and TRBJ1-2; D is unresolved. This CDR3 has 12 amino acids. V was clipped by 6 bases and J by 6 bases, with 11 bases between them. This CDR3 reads CASSQSKDGYTF. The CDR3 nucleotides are TGTGCCAGCAGCCAATCCAAGGATGGCTACACCTTC.

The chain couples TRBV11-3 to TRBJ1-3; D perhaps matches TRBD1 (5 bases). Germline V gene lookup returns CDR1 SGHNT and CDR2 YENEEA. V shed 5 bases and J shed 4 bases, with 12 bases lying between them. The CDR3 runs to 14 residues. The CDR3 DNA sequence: TGTGCCAGCAGCCAGGGCGGGTACGGAAACACCATATATTTT. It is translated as CASSQGGYGNTIYF.

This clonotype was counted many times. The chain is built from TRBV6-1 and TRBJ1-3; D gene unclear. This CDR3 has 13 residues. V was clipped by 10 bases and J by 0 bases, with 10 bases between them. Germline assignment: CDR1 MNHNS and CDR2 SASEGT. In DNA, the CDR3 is TGTGCCACCCCGTCCCTCTCTGGAAACACCATATATTTT. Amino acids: CATPSLSGNTIYF.